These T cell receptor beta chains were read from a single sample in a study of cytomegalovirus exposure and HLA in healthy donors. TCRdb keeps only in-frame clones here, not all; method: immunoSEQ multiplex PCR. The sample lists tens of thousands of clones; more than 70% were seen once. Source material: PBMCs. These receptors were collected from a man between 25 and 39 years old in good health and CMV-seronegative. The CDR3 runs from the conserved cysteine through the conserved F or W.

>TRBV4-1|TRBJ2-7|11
CASSQAGEQYF
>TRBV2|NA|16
CASRELAGVAYYEQYF
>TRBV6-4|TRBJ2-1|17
CASSVLGTSGGRNEQFF
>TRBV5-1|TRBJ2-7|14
CASSLGGTGPEQYF
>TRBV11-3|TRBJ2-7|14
CASSLGSPPNEQYF
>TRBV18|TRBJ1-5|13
CASSTGQEQPQHF
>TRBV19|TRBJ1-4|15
CASSAGPSTNEKLFF
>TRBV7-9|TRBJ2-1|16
CASSPWAGSSYNEQFF
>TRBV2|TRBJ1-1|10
CASLSTEAFF
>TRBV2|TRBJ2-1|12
CASIKEGDEQFF
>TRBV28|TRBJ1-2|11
CASGDRAVVAF
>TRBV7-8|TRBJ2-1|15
CASSLTLLGGNEQFF
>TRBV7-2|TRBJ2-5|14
CASSLVGEEGTQYF
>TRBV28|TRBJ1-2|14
CASSDNQGAQGYTF